Given below is one T cell receptor (beta chain) in context. The data belong to a study of naive CD8 T cells in extremely preterm neonates. Healthy nonsmoking adult controls were aged about 19-55 years, with median age approximately 40 years. Germline V CDR1 and CDR2: SQVTM, ANQGSEA. With 4 bases clipped from V and 8 bases from J, the junction kept 8 bases outside the gene matches. CDR3 size: 15 residues. Produced via immunoSEQ multiplex PCR; TCRdb's table is partial and in-frame only. This sample carries about 5,300 clones, approximately 96% of them seen once, and the ten largest clones take over 6.5%.

V gene TRBV29-1 combines with J gene TRBJ1-4, with 12 nucleotides matching TRBD1. This receptor was taken from a human donor in good health. Input material: naive CD8+ T cells from blood. The CDR3 loop is CSVAGTGGEKEKLFF. CDR3 nucleotide sequence: TGCAGCGTTGCCGGGACAGGGGGCGAAAAAGAAAAACTGTTTTTT.